Described below is a single T cell receptor beta chain sequence and its context. The junction departs from the called germline gene at one end, perhaps through a read error. Generated by immunoSEQ multiplex PCR, the TCRdb table keeps only in-frame clones and is missing some. The data show a few hundred thousand clones, more than 70% seen once. The sample belongs to a study of blood T cell repertoires in COVID-19. About the research overall: Specimens from acute and convalescent COVID-19 originated in the United States, Italy and Spain. The cDNA or gDNA used as material had been derived from T cells, B-cell-depleted T cells, or PBMCs.

During active infection, Seattle patients enrolled and were then monitored through disease. Sample: peripheral blood. The TCR comes from a man aged 50 to 59 with COVID-19, enrolled during active disease.

The DNA for the CDR3 is TGCGCCAGCAGCCCACGTGAGGCGTGCCCCCACTTC. Encoded protein: CASSPREACPHF. This rearrangement joins TRBV4-1 to TRBJ2-7; D not resolved. The CDR3 loop spans 12 amino acids. Germline loops: CDR1 MGHRA, CDR2 YSYEKL.